The rows below give T cell receptor beta chains drawn from one sample of a study of T-cell memory formation after mild COVID-19. Each CDR3 protein is one row after TCRdb ran MiXCR on the 5' RACE reads. The sample includes about 600,000 distinct CDR3 sequences, 20% to 25% seen only once; the top ten take roughly 9.1%. The material sequenced was PBMCs or a T cell subset sorted from them (not recorded which). All receptors come from an adult woman who had mild COVID-19 (a few samples of this study predate the infection). Cell type and time point are not known. CDR3s include the opening cysteine and the closing phenylalanine or tryptophan. A D gene is named only where the DNA matches it firmly.

d_call	v_call	cdr3_aa
NA	TRBV2	CASSEDVLGQNYEQYF
TRBD1	TRBV25-1	CASSELRDRDQETQYF
NA	TRBV29-1	CSVDTGNTGELFF
NA	TRBV19	CASSIFLFGTSYGYTF
TRBD1	TRBV9	CASSVAGRGQGAQVSYNEQFF
NA	TRBV9	CASSVANDITLETQYF
NA	TRBV12-3/TRBV12-4	CASKPLPNTEAFF
NA	TRBV18	CASSSKPRGSEAFF
TRBD2	TRBV24-1	CATSDITSGGYEQFF
NA	TRBV12-3/TRBV12-4	CASSLLAVTQYF
NA	TRBV29-1	CSVHISSRNYEQYF
NA	TRBV30	CAFLKAEAFF
NA	TRBV3-1	CASSRLPTGNNEQFF
TRBD2	TRBV10-3	CAISRAGSQETQYF
NA	TRBV15	CATSRDSVGTQYF
NA	TRBV6-2/TRBV6-3	CASSYPGDSKNIQYF
NA	TRBV4-3	CASSQDRGISYEQYF
NA	TRBV30	CAWKGYGYTF
NA	TRBV2	CASSDLGEVAKNIQYF
TRBD1	TRBV11-2	CASSLAGQGITDTQYF
NA	TRBV7-2	CASSQTNEQFF
NA	TRBV6-5	CASSYSRAYEAFF
TRBD1	TRBV20-1	CSAGRRQGQETQYF
NA	TRBV6-5	CASRKRDRSNEKLFF
TRBD2	TRBV7-2	CASSLGYRAGAGREQYF
TRBD2	TRBV7-9	CASSLEVAGGKNEQFF
NA	TRBV29-1	CSVVARRADTQYF
NA	TRBV4-1	CASSQPTAGLRETQYF
TRBD2	TRBV5-5	CASSSRLAGYTQYF
NA	TRBV24-1	CATSDPTLHTQYF
TRBD1	TRBV20-1	CSVRKTGALGDTQYF
TRBD1	TRBV7-6	CASSLAPDGQGFNTEAFF
NA	TRBV4-2	CASSQIPSSEDYEQYF
NA	TRBV20-1	CSARKGRVENQPQHF
TRBD2	TRBV11-3	CASSLEVSGRAGQFF
TRBD2	TRBV5-5	CASSLVPPGLALNEQFF
NA	TRBV7-8	CASSLYVQPATYEQYF
NA	TRBV12-3/TRBV12-4	CASSPSTGETQYF